Listed below are T cell receptor beta chains from one sample, sequenced in a study of cytomegalovirus exposure and HLA in healthy donors. Profiled with immunoSEQ multiplex PCR; TCRdb holds only in-frame clones, not every one. This sample has roughly 160,000 clones, with about 80% found just once. Material: PBMCs. These receptors all stem from a young man in good health and CMV-seronegative. CDR3s include the opening cysteine and the closing phenylalanine or tryptophan. A D gene is named only where the DNA matches it firmly. Expanded clones get a size class; other rows say once, few or many, or leave the size out.

>NA|TRBJ1-2|TRBV7-9|NA
CASSLGTDFNYGYTF
TGTGCCAGCAGCTTAGGCACAGATTTTAACTATGGCTACACCTTC
>NA|TRBJ1-1|TRBV15|NA
CATSRARGMNTEAFF
TGTGCCACCAGCAGAGCCAGGGGCATGAACACTGAAGCTTTCTTT
>NA|TRBJ1-5|TRBV2|NA
CASRGSRDQPQHF
TGTGCCAGCAGAGGATCGAGGGATCAGCCCCAGCATTTT
>NA|TRBJ1-1|TRBV5-1|few
CASSLGTGQLNTEAFF
TGCGCCAGCAGCTTGGGTACGGGACAATTGAACACTGAAGCTTTCTTT
>TRBD2|TRBJ2-1|TRBV7-2|NA
CASSLVGTSDYNEQFF
TGTGCCAGCAGCTTAGTGGGGACTAGCGATTACAATGAGCAGTTCTTC
>NA|TRBJ2-1|TRBV7-9|NA
CASSFTYNEQFF
TGTGCCAGCAGCTTTACCTACAATGAGCAGTTCTTC
>NA|TRBJ1-1|TRBV28|NA
CASSLLGDSNTEAFF
TGTGCCAGCAGTTTATTGGGAGATTCGAACACTGAAGCTTTCTTT
>NA|TRBJ2-2|TRBV11-2|NA
CASSLSLNTGELFF
TGTGCCAGCAGCTTATCCCTGAACACCGGGGAGCTGTTTTTT
>NA|TRBJ2-6|TRBV11-2|NA
CASSHEQGSGANVLTF
TGTGCCAGCAGCCACGAACAGGGATCCGGGGCCAACGTCCTGACTTTC
>NA|TRBJ1-1|TRBV9|NA
CASSVDQGNTEAFF
TGTGCCAGCAGCGTAGACCAGGGGAACACTGAAGCTTTCTTT
>TRBD1|TRBJ1-5|TRBV19|NA
CASKDRGANQPQHF
TGTGCCAGTAAGGACAGGGGTGCCAATCAGCCCCAGCATTTT
>TRBD2|TRBJ2-2|TRBV5-5|NA
CASSQTSGGELFF
TGTGCCAGCAGCCAAACTAGCGGCGGGGAGCTGTTTTTT
>NA|TRBJ2-7|TRBV11-2|NA
CASSFQGSEQYF
TGTGCCAGCAGCTTTCAGGGGAGCGAGCAGTACTTC
>NA|TRBJ2-7|TRBV4-3|once
CASSQDWPGDSYEQYF
TGCGCCAGCAGCCAAGATTGGCCAGGGGACTCCTACGAGCAGTACTTC
>NA|TRBJ2-1|TRBV7-3|NA
CASSTGNNEQFF
TGTGCCAGCAGTACAGGGAACAATGAGCAGTTCTTC
>TRBD1|TRBJ1-1|TRBV4-1|NA
CASSQDLQGYTEAFF
TGCGCCAGCAGCCAAGATTTACAGGGGTACACTGAAGCTTTCTTT
>NA|TRBJ1-4|TRBV19|once
CASNERDSGRNEKLFF
TGTGCCAGTAACGAACGGGACTCCGGACGTAATGAAAAACTGTTTTTT
>TRBD2|TRBJ2-2|TRBV6-4|once
CASRPGLHTGELFF
TGTGCCAGCAGGCCGGGACTACACACCGGGGAGCTGTTTTTT
>TRBD1|TRBJ2-7|TRBV7-9|few
CASGGQGTYEQYF
TGTGCCAGCGGGGGACAGGGTACCTACGAGCAGTACTTC
>NA|TRBJ2-5|TRBV5-4|NA
CASSLAGGQETQYF
TGTGCCAGCAGCTTGGCTGGCGGCCAAGAGACCCAGTACTTC
>TRBD2|TRBJ2-7|TRBV18|NA
CASSLSAGTSGRSHEQYF
TGTGCCAGCTCCCTATCCGCCGGGACTAGCGGGAGGTCCCACGAGCAGTACTTC
>TRBD2|TRBJ2-7|TRBV27|NA
CASSEGLAGAGEQYF
TGTGCCAGCAGCGAGGGACTAGCGGGGGCAGGCGAGCAGTACTTC
>NA|TRBJ2-2|TRBV4-3|NA
CASSRGSIGELFF
TGCGCCAGCAGCCGAGGAAGCATCGGGGAGCTGTTTTTT
>NA|TRBJ2-7|TRBV7-9|once
CASSLEQGYEQYF
TGTGCCAGCAGCTTAGAACAGGGCTACGAGCAGTACTTC
>TRBD1|TRBJ1-1|TRBV5-1|once
CASSDPTRQGWTEAFF
TGCGCCAGCAGCGATCCAACAAGACAGGGATGGACTGAAGCTTTCTTT
>TRBD2|TRBJ2-2|TRBV25-1|NA
CASSEPIAGGITGELFF
TGTGCCAGCAGTGAGCCCATAGCGGGAGGGATAACCGGGGAGCTGTTTTTT
>TRBD1|TRBJ2-3|TRBV7-2|once
CASSLGDRQYF
TGTGCCAGCAGCTTAGGGGACAGGCAGTATTTT
>TRBD1|TRBJ2-7|TRBV28|NA
CASSLRDRGHEQYF
TGTGCCAGCAGTTTAAGGGACAGGGGCCACGAGCAGTACTTC
>NA|TRBJ1-1|TRBV9|NA
CASSVGGGQGTEAFF
TGTGCCAGCAGCGTAGGGGGGGGTCAGGGGACTGAAGCTTTCTTT
>TRBD2|TRBJ2-3|TRBV7-2|NA
CASRREGDTQYF
TGTGCCAGCAGGAGGGAGGGCGATACGCAGTATTTT
>TRBD1|TRBJ2-6|TRBV5-1|once
CASSLAGQALPGANVLTF
TGCGCCAGCAGCTTGGCGGGACAGGCCCTCCCCGGGGCCAACGTCCTGACTTTC
>NA|TRBJ2-7|TRBV7-9|NA
CASSGALAPGEQYF
TGTGCCAGCAGCGGTGCACTAGCACCGGGGGAGCAGTACTTC
>TRBD1|TRBJ2-2|TRBV29-1|NA
CSVEWGQGPPTGELFF
TGCAGCGTTGAATGGGGACAGGGCCCCCCCACCGGGGAGCTGTTTTTT
>NA|TRBJ2-7|TRBV10-2|once
CASSETGSYEQYF
TGCGCCAGCAGTGAGACCGGGTCCTACGAGCAGTACTTC
>TRBD2|TRBJ2-1|TRBV2|NA
CASTPRTSGYNEQFF
TGTGCCAGCACCCCAAGGACTAGCGGCTACAATGAGCAGTTCTTC
>NA|TRBJ1-2|TRBV18|NA
CASSRRERGYTF
TGTGCCAGCTCTCGCCGGGAGAGGGGCTACACCTTC
>TRBD1|TRBJ1-6|TRBV5-1|NA
CASSLRDRVNSPLHF
TGCGCCAGCAGCCTCCGGGACAGGGTAAATTCACCCCTCCACTTT
>NA|TRBJ2-7|TRBV6-1|NA
CASSEGGVRNEQYF
TGTGCCAGCAGTGAAGGCGGGGTGAGGAACGAGCAGTACTTC
>NA|TRBJ2-1|TRBV6-5|few
CASSYSTQGPYNEQFF
TGTGCCAGCAGTTACTCGACACAGGGACCCTACAATGAGCAGTTCTTC
>TRBD2|TRBJ2-2|TRBV4-1|few
CASSRQFVAGRSTLNTGELFF
TGCGCCAGCAGCCGACAATTCGTAGCGGGAAGGTCAACCCTTAACACCGGGGAGCTGTTTTTT